This passage covers 25 T cell receptor beta chains from one sample sequenced in a study of TET2 disruption in CD19-targeted CAR T cells. Some clones are missing from TCRdb's copy, which holds only in-frame ones; the method was immunoSEQ multiplex PCR. The sample includes approximately 27,000 clones. As to treatment: autologous CTL019 cells: CD19 CAR with 4-1BB and CD3 zeta domains. Their target antigens are unknown. The specimen comprised CD8- CAR+ T cells sorted from cultured blood T cells, sampled for CD19 CAR T cell therapy. Noted subset: CD8-negative CAR-positive T cells from the infusion product. Receptors were obtained from an older man with chronic lymphocytic leukemia.

In the case of this clone: Read coverage stops 3 residues before the CDR3 terminus; the germline J gene supplies the remainder. The chain recombines TRBV11-3 with TRBJ2-4; the match to TRBD2 covers 11 bases. The V gene's germline CDR1 is SGHNT and CDR2 YENEEA. This CDR3 is built from 15 residues. The CDR3 loop is CASSPGTSGQETQYF. CDR3 bases read: TGTGCCAGCAGCCCTGGGACTAGCGGCCAAGAGACT.

Remarks on this clone: The read halts 3 residues ahead of the CDR3 end, with the missing end drawn from the germline J gene. This chain uses TRBV5-1 with TRBJ1-2; TRBD1 might be the D (5 bases). Germline lookup yields CDR1 SGHRS and CDR2 YFSETQ. Trimming took 4 bases from V and 3 from J, leaving 16 bases between them. The CDR3 runs to 15 residues. The CDR3 bases that were read are TGCGCCAGCAGCGCCGTCGATGCGGGGGACTATGGC. This gives the protein CASSAVDAGDYG. The complete CDR3 reads CASSAVDAGDYGYTF.

Turning to this clone: The sequenced fragment ends 3 residues before the CDR3 boundary, so the rest is inferred from the germline J gene. This chain connects TRBV18 to TRBJ1-2, with D possibly being TRBD1 (5 bases). The germline V gene encodes CDR1 KGHSH and CDR2 LQKENI. The CDR3 runs to 12 residues. The CDR3 region is CASSLRVDTYTF. The DNA read from the CDR3 is TGTGCCAGCTCACTCAGGGTAGATACC. Using reference TRBV18 and TRBJ1-2 for the parts outside the CDR3, the full variable domain is NAGVMQNPRHLVRRRGQEARLRCSPMKGHSHVYWYRQLPEEGLKFMVYLQKENIIDESGMPKERFSAEFPKEGPSILRIQQVVRGDSAAYFCASSLRVDTYTFGSGTRLTVV.

Of note for this clone: The read is 3 residues too short to cover the CDR3 end, so that end is filled in from the germline J gene. The rearrangement uses TRBV20-1 and TRBJ1-5; 9 bases map to TRBD1. The CDR3 spans 13 residues. The trim removed 6 bases at V and 4 bases at J, leaving 4 bases unmatched. Germline V CDR1 and CDR2: DFQATT, SNEGSKA (reference sequence). The chain's CDR3 is CSAADRGNQPQHF. The DNA read from the CDR3 is TGCAGTGCGGCCGACAGGGGGAATCAGCCC.

As regards this clone: The read falls 3 residues short of the CDR3 end, and the missing part is taken from the germline J gene. This chain uses TRBV19 with TRBJ2-5, with D uncertain. The CDR3 consists of 13 residues. The germline CDR1 and CDR2 sequences are LNHDA and SQIVND (reference sequence). V was trimmed by 2 bases and J by 2 bases, leaving 6 bases between them. CDR3 bases read: TGTGCCAGTAGTATAAGCGCTCAAGAGACC. As protein: CASSISAQET. In full, the CDR3 is CASSISAQETQYF.

Points on this clone: The read ends 3 residues early relative to the CDR3; the germline J gene fills the gap. This chain uses TRBV10-3 with TRBJ2-2; D might be TRBD1 (6 bases). V gave up 6 bases and J gave up 3 bases, with 14 bases separating them. The CDR3 runs 15 residues. Germline V gene lookup returns CDR1 ENHRY and CDR2 SYGVKD. The sequenced CDR3 bases are TGTGCCATCAGCCCGACAGGTGCGGACACCGGGGAG. Protein product: CAISPTGADTGE. From start to end, the CDR3 is CAISPTGADTGELFF.

Worth noting for this clone: From the germline J gene comes the end of the CDR3, since the read stops 3 residues before it. J is TRBJ2-2 and V is TRBV11-1; unclear D gene. Trimming left V 1 base short and J 6 bases short, with 6 bases between. Per the germline V gene, CDR1 is SGHAT and CDR2 is FQDESV (reference sequence). The CDR3 consists of 13 residues. Partial CDR3 DNA: TGTGCCAGCAGCTTAGTTCAGGCCGGGGAG. It yields the protein CASSLVQAGE. The whole CDR3 sequence reads CASSLVQAGELFF.

Comments on this clone: At one of its ends the junction is not consistent with the germline gene, which may arise from a read error. This CDR3 is also generated by other DNA sequences in the sample. CDR3 bases read: TGTGCCAGCAGTCCACAGGGGTCTAACTATGGT. Its protein product is CASSPQGSNYG. From start to end, the CDR3 is CASSPQGSNYGYTF. This chain links TRBV6-2 or TRBV6-3 with TRBJ1-2, with 7 bases fitting TRBD1. The read terminates 3 residues before the CDR3 end, so the remaining end is supplied by the germline J gene. The CDR3 totals 14 residues. Germline V lookup: CDR1 MNHEY, CDR2 SVGEGT.

A remark on this clone: The read finishes 3 residues shy of the CDR3 end, and the germline J gene is used to complete it. This chain uses TRBV12-3 or TRBV12-4 with TRBJ2-5, with 7 bases matching TRBD2. V was clipped by 2 bases and J by 7 bases; unmatched bases: 10. The CDR3 has 15 amino acids. The sequenced CDR3 bases are TGTGCCAGCAGTTTATCGGGCGGGAGTAGTAGGACC. Encoded protein: CASSLSGGSSRT. The whole CDR3 is CASSLSGGSSRTQYF.

Concerning this clone itself: The CDR3 end lies 3 residues beyond the end of the read and is filled in from the germline J gene. The V gene is TRBV7-2, the J gene TRBJ1-1; tentatively, D is TRBD1 (6 bases). V was clipped by 1 base and J by 6 bases, with 15 bases between them. This CDR3 spans 15 amino acids. CDR1 and CDR2 (germline): SGHTA, FQGNSA. CDR3 region: CASSLGGPGAAEAFF. The sequenced CDR3 bases are TGTGCCAGCAGCTTAGGGGGACCAGGGGCCGCTGAA.

Remarks on this clone: The sequenced fragment ends 3 residues before the CDR3 boundary, so the rest is inferred from the germline J gene. The chain links TRBV19 to TRBJ2-3, with a tentative D call TRBD1 (6 bases). CDR1 and CDR2 (germline): LNHDA, SQIVND (reference sequence). This CDR3 contains 14 residues. Trimming pared 4 bases from V and 2 bases from J, leaving 10 bases between. CDR3 bases read: TGTGCCAGTAGTACGCCGGGACACACAGATACG. Amino acids: CASSTPGHTDT. The complete CDR3 reads CASSTPGHTDTQYF.

Comment on this clone: The observed sequence ends 3 residues before the CDR3 terminus, with the missing tail filled in from the germline J gene. The V gene is TRBV9, the J gene TRBJ2-2, with 7 bases aligning to TRBD1. Germline V lookup: CDR1 SGDLS, CDR2 YYNGEE. The CDR3 is made up of 14 amino acids. J gave up 6 bases and V 1 base, and 3 bases lay outside the gene matches. Partial CDR3 DNA: TGTGCCAGCAGCGTAACCACAGGGGCCGGGGAG. This gives the protein CASSVTTGAGE. Given in full, the CDR3 is CASSVTTGAGELFF.

As to this clone: The CDR3 goes on 3 residues after the read ends, and that part is filled in from the germline J gene. The V gene is TRBV27, the J gene TRBJ1-5; unclear D gene. Trimming took off 5 bases at V and 9 bases at J, with 14 bases between the two ends. The germline gives CDR1 MNHEY, CDR2 SMNVEV (reference sequence). CDR3 length: 13 amino acids. Incomplete CDR3 DNA: TGTGCCAGCAGTCCCGAACGCCGGGGGCCC. Its translation is CASSPERRGP. The CDR3 reads in full as CASSPERRGPQHF.

A note on this clone: The observed sequence ends 3 residues before the CDR3 terminus, with the missing tail filled in from the germline J gene. This chain joins TRBV2 and TRBJ2-4, with TRBD1 matching over 7 bases. Germline assignment: CDR1 SNHLY and CDR2 FYNNEI. The CDR3 consists of 12 residues. The CDR3 loop reads CASSETGFGQYF. The covered CDR3 bases are TGTGCCAGCAGTGAGACAGGGTTTGGT.

Considering frequency, this clone is medium-sized (0.01 to 0.1%). The read terminates 3 residues ahead of where the CDR3 ends, so the germline J gene completes it. This chain links TRBV18 with TRBJ1-4, with 7 positions matching TRBD1. The V gene's germline CDR1 is KGHSH and CDR2 LQKENI. This CDR3 region has 15 residues. The ends lost 3 bases at V and 5 bases at J; junction bases unmatched: 6. The part of the CDR3 DNA that was read is TGTGCCAGCTCACCGTCGGCACAGGGGAATGAAAAA. Amino acids: CASSPSAQGNEK. The whole CDR3 reads CASSPSAQGNEKLFF.

Comment on this clone: The read falls 3 residues short of the CDR3 end, and the missing part is taken from the germline J gene. This CDR3 is also generated by other DNA sequences in the sample. This chain links TRBV7-2 with TRBJ1-2; tentatively, D is TRBD1 (6 bases). Germline V gene data show CDR1 as SGHTA and CDR2 as FQGNSA. This CDR3 has 12 amino acids. The CDR3 reads CASSGYRDGYTF. The CDR3 bases that were read are TGTGCCAGCAGCGGCTACAGGGACGGT.

The CDR3 sequence is CASSQVGTGVGNTIYF. CDR3 bases read: TGCGCCAGCAGCCAGGTTGGGACAGGGGTTGGAAACACC. The gene calls are TRBV4-1 and TRBJ1-3, with TRBD1 identical over 10 bases. The read ends 3 residues early relative to the CDR3; the germline J gene fills the gap. This CDR3 is 16 amino acids long. CDR1 MGHRA and CDR2 YSYEKL come from the germline V gene. With 3 bases clipped from V and 3 bases from J, the junction kept 5 bases outside the gene matches.

As regards this clone: The CDR3 end is not reached by the read, which stops 3 residues before it; the germline J gene fills it in. The chain combines TRBV12-3 or TRBV12-4 with TRBJ2-3; the D is unclear. The CDR3 extends over 13 amino acids. CDR3 amino acids: CASSFLQLLAQYF. The DNA read from the CDR3 is TGTGCCAGCAGTTTCCTCCAACTCTTGGCG.

In the case of this clone: The junction does not match germline at one end; this may be a read error. Read sequence stops 3 residues before the CDR3 end, and the germline J gene provides the missing end. The rearrangement uses TRBV7-9 and TRBJ2-3; 8 positions match TRBD2. The CDR3 has 14 residues. Looked up from germline, CDR1 is SEHNR and CDR2 is FQNEAQ (reference sequence). The CDR3 bases that were read are TGTTCCAGCACCTCGGGGGGGAGGGAGGAGACG. Its protein is CSSTSGGREET. The full CDR3 sequence reads CSSTSGGREETQYF.

About this clone: The DNA ends 3 residues before the CDR3 does, and the rest of the CDR3 is filled in from the germline J gene. The V call is TRBV20-1, the J call TRBJ2-3; 9 bases line up with TRBD1. CDR1 is DFQATT, CDR2 SNEGSKA, per germline (reference sequence). CDR3 size: 14 residues. With 6 bases clipped from V and 4 bases from J, the junction kept 8 bases outside the gene matches. Incomplete CDR3 DNA: TGCAGTGCAGGACAGGGGTGGGCTGCAGATACG. This gives the protein CSAGQGWAADT. The full CDR3 protein is CSAGQGWAADTQYF.

The sequenced CDR3 bases are TGTGCCAGTAGTGGCCGACAGGGTCCAAGCCTTAGAACTGAA. Amino acid sequence: CASSGRQGPSLRTE. The whole CDR3 is CASSGRQGPSLRTEAFF. V and J are TRBV19 and TRBJ1-1, with TRBD1 matching 7 bases. The sequence runs out 3 residues before the end of the CDR3; the remainder is reconstructed from the germline J gene. V lost 5 bases and J lost 5; bases outside the gene matches: 17. Germline V CDR1 and CDR2: LNHDA, SQIVND (reference sequence). The CDR3 has 17 residues.

In the case of this clone: The CDR3 is cut off 3 residues early in the read; its end comes from the germline J gene. The rearrangement uses TRBV5-5 and TRBJ2-4; 7 bases agree with TRBD1. In germline, CDR1 is SGHKS, CDR2 YYEKEE (reference sequence). This CDR3 region has 14 residues. CDR3 DNA, as far as it was read: TGTGCCAGCAGCCCCGGACAGGCCAATCAGCCT. Its protein product is CASSPGQANQP. From start to end, the CDR3 is CASSPGQANQPQYF.

Incomplete CDR3 DNA: TGTGCCACCATGACAGGGAACCGCGGGAGCACAGATACG. It encodes CATMTGNRGSTDT. In full, the CDR3 is CATMTGNRGSTDTQYF. V usage is TRBV15 and J usage is TRBJ2-3, with 7 bases fitting TRBD1. The read ends 3 residues before the CDR3 terminus; that terminus is restored from the germline J gene. From germline, CDR1 is LNHNV and CDR2 YYDKDF (reference sequence). V lost 7 bases and J lost 0; bases outside the gene matches: 10. The CDR3 has 16 amino acids.

A remark on this clone: The read ends 3 residues shy of where the CDR3 ends; the end is completed using the germline J gene. The chain combines TRBV18 with TRBJ2-1; 9 positions agree with TRBD1. Germline V lookup: CDR1 KGHSH, CDR2 LQKENI. V shed 3 bases, J shed 9 bases, and the junction held 9 bases outside the gene matches. The CDR3 covers 15 residues. The CDR3 loop is CASSPRDRVRGEQFF. Incomplete CDR3 DNA: TGTGCCAGCTCACCCCGGGACAGGGTCAGGGGTGAG.

About this clone itself: Read coverage stops 3 residues before the CDR3 terminus; the germline J gene supplies the remainder. The chain combines TRBV2 with TRBJ2-7; 12 bases map to TRBD2. Germline lookup yields CDR1 SNHLY and CDR2 FYNNEI. The CDR3 sequence is 13 residues long. The V and J ends lost 9 bases and 6 bases, in that order; junction bases with no gene match: 6. The CDR3 sequence: CASGLAGGREQYF. CDR3 bases read: TGTGCCAGTGGGCTAGCGGGGGGGCGCGAG.